This is a list of T cell receptor beta chains from one sample in a study of cytomegalovirus exposure and HLA in healthy donors. Sequencing was performed with immunoSEQ multiplex PCR; in TCRdb, only in-frame clones are kept and a portion is missing. The profile shows roughly 71,000 clones, roughly 94% of them singletons. Material: PBMCs. The receptors derive from a woman between 18 and 29 years old in good health and CMV-seronegative. Each CDR3 is given with its conserved first and last residue. The D gene is left open where the match is weak. Some rows have no size entry. The others give once, few or many, or a class for an expanded clone.

V	J	size	D	CDR3	DNA
TRBV4-2	TRBJ2-1	-	TRBD2	CASSPDSGGAYNEQFF	TGTGCCAGCAGCCCCGATAGCGGGGGGGCCTACAATGAGCAGTTCTTC
TRBV7-9	TRBJ1-4	-	-	CASSLGVGWGENEKLFF	TGTGCCAGCAGCTTGGGCGTGGGGTGGGGAGAAAATGAAAAACTGTTTTTT
TRBV6-6	TRBJ1-2	-	TRBD1	CASSYTGGSSYGYTF	TGTGCCAGCAGTTACACAGGGGGCTCAAGCTATGGCTACACCTTC
TRBV7-9	TRBJ1-6	-	TRBD1	CASSFEALGTGALSPLHF	TGTGCCAGCAGCTTTGAAGCTCTTGGTACAGGGGCCCTTTCGCCCCTCCACTTT
TRBV30	TRBJ2-4	-	TRBD1	CAWRNPGTGRAKNIQYF	TGTGCCTGGAGAAACCCTGGGACAGGCAGAGCCAAAAACATTCAGTACTTC
TRBV7-8	TRBJ1-1	-	-	CASSFGQGNTEAFF	TGTGCCAGCAGCTTTGGGCAGGGGAACACTGAAGCTTTCTTT
TRBV10-3	TRBJ2-3	-	TRBD2	CAISAELAGGNRPDTQYF	TGTGCCATCAGTGCTGAACTAGCGGGGGGGAATAGGCCAGATACGCAGTATTTT
TRBV4-3	TRBJ2-1	-	TRBD1	CASSPDQVLGTEYNEQFF	TGCGCCAGCAGCCCAGACCAGGTGTTAGGGACAGAATACAATGAGCAGTTCTTC
TRBV28	TRBJ1-6	-	TRBD1	CAVQGPISYNSPLHF	TGTGCCGTACAGGGGCCCATCTCCTATAATTCACCCCTCCACTTT
TRBV5-1	TRBJ2-5	-	TRBD2	CASSLAPGLAGEETQYF	TGCGCCAGCAGCTTGGCTCCGGGACTAGCTGGCGAAGAGACCCAGTACTTC
TRBV5-5	TRBJ2-3	-	-	CASSLTTADTQYF	TGTGCCAGCAGCTTGACGACAGCAGATACGCAGTATTTT
TRBV7-8	TRBJ2-3	-	TRBD1	CASSSQGRGPGTDTQYF	TGTGCCAGCAGCTCCCAAGGTAGGGGGCCGGGCACAGATACGCAGTATTTT
TRBV7-3	TRBJ2-3	-	TRBD1	CASSSGQGGHTQYF	TGTGCCAGCAGCTCCGGACAGGGAGGACATACGCAGTATTTT
TRBV18	TRBJ1-2	-	-	CASSPPWGGVEYGYTF	TGTGCCAGCTCACCACCGTGGGGGGGTGTAGAGTATGGCTACACCTTC
TRBV28	TRBJ1-1	-	-	CASSESTGITTEAFF	TGTGCCAGCAGTGAATCTACAGGGATCACCACTGAAGCTTTCTTT
TRBV6-5	TRBJ1-1	-	-	CASSPPGNTEAFF	TGTGCCAGCAGCCCTCCGGGGAACACTGAAGCTTTCTTT
TRBV5-1	TRBJ2-6	-	-	CASSLGSISGANVLTF	TGCGCCAGCAGCTTGGGTTCTATCTCTGGGGCCAACGTCCTGACTTTC
TRBV19	TRBJ1-4	-	TRBD1	CASSPGRGQFNEKLFF	TGTGCCAGTAGTCCCGGCCGGGGACAGTTTAATGAAAAACTGTTTTTT
TRBV5-4	TRBJ1-2	-	TRBD1	CASSLDETGYGYTF	TGTGCCAGCAGCTTGGACGAGACAGGGTATGGCTACACCTTC
TRBV14	TRBJ2-1	-	TRBD2	CASSRGLAGGLLNEQFF	TGTGCCAGCAGCCGGGGACTAGCGGGGGGGCTTCTGAATGAGCAGTTCTTC
TRBV7-2	TRBJ2-3	once	-	CASSLGSSRRGTDTQYF	TGTGCCAGCAGCTTAGGGTCTAGCAGGCGGGGCACAGATACGCAGTATTTT
TRBV7-9	TRBJ2-3	-	TRBD2	CASSFFSGGTDTQYF	TGTGCCAGCAGCTTCTTTAGCGGGGGCACAGATACGCAGTATTTT
TRBV4-2	TRBJ2-3	-	-	CASSHQTDTQYF	TGTGCCAGCAGCCATCAGACAGATACGCAGTATTTT
TRBV18	TRBJ1-5	-	-	CASSDGGVVGNQPQHF	TGTGCCAGCTCGGATGGAGGGGTGGTGGGCAATCAGCCCCAGCATTTT
TRBV7-9	TRBJ2-7	-	TRBD2	CASSRGEVGEQYF	TGTGCCAGCAGCCGGGGGGAGGTTGGAGAGCAGTACTTC
TRBV6-4	TRBJ2-2	-	TRBD1	CASSTGVSGELFF	TGTGCCAGCAGCACAGGGGTTTCCGGGGAGCTGTTTTTT
TRBV5-6	TRBJ1-2	-	TRBD1	CASSLGGLDYGYTF	TGTGCCAGCAGCTTAGGGGGCCTAGACTATGGCTACACCTTC
TRBV5-1	TRBJ1-2	-	-	CASTLSGGGYGYTF	TGCGCCAGCACCCTAAGTGGGGGCGGGTATGGCTACACCTTC
TRBV7-2	TRBJ1-1	-	TRBD1	CASSFSGGITEAFF	TGTGCCAGCAGCTTTTCAGGGGGCATAACTGAAGCTTTCTTT